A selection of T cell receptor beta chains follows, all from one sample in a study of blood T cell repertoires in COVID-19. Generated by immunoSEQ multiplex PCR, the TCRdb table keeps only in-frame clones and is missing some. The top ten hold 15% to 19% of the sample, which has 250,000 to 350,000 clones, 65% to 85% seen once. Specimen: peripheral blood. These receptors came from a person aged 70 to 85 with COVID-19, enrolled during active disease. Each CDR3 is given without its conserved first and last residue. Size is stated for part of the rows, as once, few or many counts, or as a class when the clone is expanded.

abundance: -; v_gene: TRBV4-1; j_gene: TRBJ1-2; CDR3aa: ASSQAGQAQHGYT
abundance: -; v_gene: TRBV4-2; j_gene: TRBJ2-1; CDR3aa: ASSPSRTGINEQF
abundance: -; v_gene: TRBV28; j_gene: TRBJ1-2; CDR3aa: ASSAETGVDGYT
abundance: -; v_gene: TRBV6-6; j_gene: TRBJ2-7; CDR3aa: ASRQTGGSYEQY
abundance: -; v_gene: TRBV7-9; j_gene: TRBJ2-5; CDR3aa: ASSFGRLGRETQY
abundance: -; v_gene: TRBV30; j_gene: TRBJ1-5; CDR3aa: AWSSWGGEDQPQH
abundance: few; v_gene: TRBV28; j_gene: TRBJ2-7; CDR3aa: ASKRDRGRKQY
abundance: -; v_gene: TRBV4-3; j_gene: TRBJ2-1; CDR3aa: ASSQEGAGSSYNEQF
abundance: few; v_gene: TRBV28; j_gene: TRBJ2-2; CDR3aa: ASSLLASGTGELF
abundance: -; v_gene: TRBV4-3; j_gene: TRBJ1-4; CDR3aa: ASSQTGQGMGEKLF
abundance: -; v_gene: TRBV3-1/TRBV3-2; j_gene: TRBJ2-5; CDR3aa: ASSQGYSLTQY
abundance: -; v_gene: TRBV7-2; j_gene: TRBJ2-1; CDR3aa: ASSLGHGVSYNEQF
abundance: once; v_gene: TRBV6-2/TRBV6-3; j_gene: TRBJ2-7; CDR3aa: ASSYSLAELYEQY
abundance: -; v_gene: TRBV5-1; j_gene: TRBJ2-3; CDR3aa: ASSPAVWVVQGADTQY
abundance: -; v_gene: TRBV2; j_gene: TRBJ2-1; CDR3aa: ASEPLGDDEQF
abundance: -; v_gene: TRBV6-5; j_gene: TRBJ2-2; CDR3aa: ASSSPTSGSAGELF
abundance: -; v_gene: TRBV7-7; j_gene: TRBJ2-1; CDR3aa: ASSLSSGYNEQF
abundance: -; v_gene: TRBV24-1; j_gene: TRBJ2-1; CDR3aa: ATSGRDRGNEQF
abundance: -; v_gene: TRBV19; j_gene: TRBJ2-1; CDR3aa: ASSSPGLAYNEQF
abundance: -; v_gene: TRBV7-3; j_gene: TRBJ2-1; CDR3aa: ASSSIAGAYNEQF
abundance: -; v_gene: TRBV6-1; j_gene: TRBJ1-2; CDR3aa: ASSANRDRGRLSYGYT
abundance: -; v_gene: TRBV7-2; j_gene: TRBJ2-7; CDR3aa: ASSPWTSEQY
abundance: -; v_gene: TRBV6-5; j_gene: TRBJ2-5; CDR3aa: ASSKPTGSETQY
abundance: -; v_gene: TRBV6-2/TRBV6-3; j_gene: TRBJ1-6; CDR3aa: ASSATGQGSSYNSPLH
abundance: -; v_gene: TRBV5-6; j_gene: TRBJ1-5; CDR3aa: ASSLTGSNNQPQH
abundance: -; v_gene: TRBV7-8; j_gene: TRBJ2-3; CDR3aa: ASSLVPSGGWDTQY
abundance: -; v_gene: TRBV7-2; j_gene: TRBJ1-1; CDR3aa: ASSSPYPGNTEAF
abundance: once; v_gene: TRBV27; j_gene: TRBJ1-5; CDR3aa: ASSFGGDNQPQH